The clone carrying this T cell receptor (beta chain) has at least ten counts. This record belongs to a study of blood T cell repertoires in COVID-19. Study details: PBMCs, B-cell-depleted T cells, or T cells provided the cDNA or gDNA that made up the material.

The V gene lost 0 bases and the J gene lost 0 bases, with 4 bases spanning the gap. The CDR3 is made up of 15 amino acids. Germline V lookup: CDR1 SGHRS, CDR2 YFSETQ. Some clones are missing from TCRdb's copy, which holds only in-frame ones; the method was immunoSEQ multiplex PCR. The top ten hold less than 2% of the sample, which has about 110,000 clones, about three quarters seen once. The clonotype comes from a woman aged 40 to 50 with acute or convalescent COVID-19. The sequencing input was peripheral blood. The V call is TRBV5-1, the J call TRBJ1-6; D call uncertain. CDR3 loop: CASSLESSYNSPLHF. The CDR3 DNA follows: TGCGCCAGCAGCTTGGAGAGCTCCTATAATTCACCCCTCCACTTT.